The 23 T cell receptor beta chains below were found in one sample sequenced in a study of shared clonotypes between healthy human individuals. Data came from immunoSEQ multiplex PCR; TCRdb stores just in-frame clones and leaves some out. In the table there are fewer than 2.5 million clones, approximately 93% of which are singletons. Sequenced: naive CD4+ T cells from PBMCs. Subset reported: CD45RA+ positively selected. All receptors derive from a young man in good health. Some clones in this sample may be carry-over from other donors' samples.

The rearrangement links TRBV4-2 to TRBJ2-1; tentative D call: TRBD2 (5 bases). Looked up from germline, CDR1 is LGHNA and CDR2 is YNFKEQ. The CDR3 covers 14 residues. V was shortened by 3 bases and J by 9 bases, with 15 bases between the two germline ends. The CDR3 DNA is TGTGCCAGCAGCCAGTCCGAAGACCGGGGTGAGCAGTTCTTC. Its protein product is CASSQSEDRGEQFF.

This clone was detected only once. The chain couples TRBV7-2 to TRBJ1-1; 7 positions agree with TRBD1. CDR1 is SGHTA, CDR2 FQGNSA, per germline. V trimming: 3 bases; J trimming: 4 bases; junction bases outside the gene matches: 5. This CDR3 has 14 residues. CDR3: CASSLTGLGTEAFF. Written as DNA, the CDR3 is TGTGCCAGCAGCTTGACAGGGTTAGGCACTGAAGCTTTCTTT.

This chain uses TRBV10-3 with TRBJ2-1; 9 nucleotides align to TRBD2. There are 17 residues in the CDR3. The V and J ends lost 6 bases and 4 bases, in that order; junction bases with no gene match: 13. Germline V gene lookup returns CDR1 ENHRY and CDR2 SYGVKD. CDR3 nucleotide sequence: TGTGCCATCAGGGGGCCCTTTAGCGGGAGCGCTTACAATGAGCAGTTCTTC. Translation: CAIRGPFSGSAYNEQFF.

The chain joins TRBV5-4 to TRBJ2-5; either TRBD1 or TRBD2 may supply D (5 bases each). Germline V lookup: CDR1 SGHNT, CDR2 YYREEE (reference sequence). The V and J ends lost 0 bases and 4 bases respectively, with 16 bases between them. The CDR3 is made up of 16 amino acids. This CDR3 is CASSLGGGNWRETQYF. Here the CDR3 DNA reads TGTGCCAGCAGCTTGGGTGGGGGAAATTGGCGAGAGACCCAGTACTTC.

The J gene is TRBJ2-5, the V gene TRBV5-1, with D maybe TRBD1 (6 bases). CDR3 size: 14 residues. V lost 4 bases, J lost 4 bases, and 14 bases lay in between. Germline-derived CDR1 and CDR2 are SGHRS and YFSETQ. CDR3 residues: CASSPGTQGETQYF. The CDR3 coding sequence is TGCGCCAGCAGCCCCGGGACACAAGGAGAGACCCAGTACTTC.

J is TRBJ1-1 and V is TRBV19; a possible D gene is TRBD1 (6 bases). This CDR3 has 13 amino acids. V gave up 7 bases and J gave up 8 bases, with 17 bases separating them. Germline CDR1 reads LNHDA; CDR2 reads SQIVND (reference sequence). CDR3 residues: CASTVTGTFEAFF. For the CDR3, the DNA is TGTGCCAGTACCGTGACAGGTACATTCGAAGCTTTCTTT.

V and J are TRBV19 and TRBJ2-5, with 7 bases identical to TRBD1. J gave up 9 bases and V 5 bases, and 15 bases lay outside the gene matches. CDR3 length: 15 amino acids. Germline V CDR1 and CDR2: LNHDA, SQIVND (reference sequence). CDR3 region: CASSLTGPPQGAQYF. The CDR3 DNA follows: TGTGCCAGTAGTTTAACAGGACCCCCGCAGGGGGCCCAGTACTTC.

The chain links TRBV6-1 to TRBJ2-3; D might be TRBD2 (6 bases). Germline values: CDR1 MNHNS, CDR2 SASEGT. The V and J ends lost 4 bases and 0 bases respectively, with 11 bases between them. The CDR3 extends over 15 amino acids. The CDR3 DNA reads as TGTGCCAGCAGTGGGGCGGGACTCAGCACAGATACGCAGTATTTT. It translates to CASSGAGLSTDTQYF.

This chain links TRBV5-1 with TRBJ2-7, with D perhaps being TRBD1 or TRBD2 (5 bases each). Per the germline V gene, CDR1 is SGHRS and CDR2 is YFSETQ. The V end lost 4 bases, the J end lost 7 bases, and 21 bases lay between the germline ends. The CDR3 is 15 residues long. In DNA, the CDR3 is TGCGCCAGCAGCCTTCTAGGACACCCGGGGAGAGAGCAGTACTTC. Its protein product is CASSLLGHPGREQYF.

This chain links TRBV5-1 with TRBJ1-2; the D is unclear. Germline V gene lookup returns CDR1 SGHRS and CDR2 YFSETQ. CDR3 length: 13 amino acids. The V end lost 4 bases, the J end lost 4 bases, and 11 bases lay between the germline ends. The CDR3 is CASSPDLGYGYTF. The CDR3 bases are TGCGCCAGCAGCCCGGACCTTGGCTATGGCTACACCTTC.

Here the CDR3 reads CASSRKGAYTQYF. CDR3 coding DNA: TGTGCCAGCAGTCGGAAAGGGGCATATACGCAGTATTTT. The gene calls are TRBV11-3 and TRBJ2-3; D possibly corresponds to TRBD1 (5 bases). The CDR3 is 13 amino acids. Germline CDR1 reads SGHNT; CDR2 reads YENEEA. Trimming removed 6 bases from V and 7 bases from J, with 14 bases in between.

The genes are TRBV21-1 and TRBJ1-5; TRBD1 is taken as the D call from the table, unchecked against the DNA. TRBV21-1 is a known pseudogene. The CDR3 runs to 19 residues. The CDR3 loop is CASSPRVRCRDRGYQPQHF. CDR3 sequence (DNA): TGTGCCAGCAGCCCCCGTGTGAGATGCCGGGACAGGGGGTACCAGCCCCAGCATTTT.

The chain combines TRBV14 with TRBJ1-1; no clear D gene. The CDR3 is 13 amino acids. CDR1 SGHDN and CDR2 FVKESK come from the germline V gene. The ends were cut back, 3 bases at V and 8 bases at J, with 13 bases in the middle. CDR3 coding DNA: TGTGCCAGCAGCCAGGTCTCGGGTGGCGAAGCTTTCTTT. Residues: CASSQVSGGEAFF.

The chain links TRBV5-5 to TRBJ2-7; weak D call: TRBD2 (6 bases). The CDR3 loop spans 13 amino acids. Germline assignment: CDR1 SGHKS and CDR2 YYEKEE (reference sequence). V was cut by 4 bases and J by 7 bases, with 15 bases left in between. The CDR3 coding sequence is TGTGCCAGCAGCCGGGACTCCCATCGGGAGCAGTACTTC. Residues: CASSRDSHREQYF.

The chain couples TRBV7-9 to TRBJ1-5; D uncertain. Germline V gives CDR1 SEHNR, CDR2 FQNEAQ (reference sequence). The CDR3 loop spans 12 amino acids. Trimming cost V 3 bases and J 6 bases, with 6 bases left between them. The CDR3 loop is CASSFEFQPQHF. The CDR3 DNA is TGTGCCAGCAGCTTTGAGTTTCAGCCCCAGCATTTT.

This clone was detected a few times. The rearrangement joins TRBV30 to TRBJ2-4, with D perhaps given as TRBD1 or TRBD2 (5 bases each). V lost 1 base, J lost 7 bases, and 17 bases lay in between. CDR3 size: 15 residues. CDR1 is GTSNPN, CDR2 SVGIG, per germline (reference sequence). CDR3: CAWSGTGLAFNIQYF. CDR3 bases: TGTGCCTGGAGTGGTACGGGGCTCGCCTTTAACATTCAGTACTTC.

The chain links TRBV28 to TRBJ2-1; D uncertain. V lost 7 bases and J 7 bases, leaving 11 bases between the germline ends. CDR1 is MDHEN, CDR2 SYDVKM, per germline. The CDR3 is made up of 12 amino acids. In DNA form, the CDR3 reads TGTGCCAGCACCCGCGACAAAAATGAGCAGTTCTTC. Translating gives CASTRDKNEQFF.

The rearrangement uses TRBV5-1 and TRBJ2-7; a weak D match, TRBD2 (5 bases). The CDR3 totals 15 residues. V was cut by 4 bases and J by 0 bases, with 14 bases left in between. CDR1 SGHRS and CDR2 YFSETQ come from the germline V gene. For the CDR3, the DNA is TGCGCCAGCAGCGTACTTGGACTGTACTCCTACGAGCAGTACTTC. It is translated as CASSVLGLYSYEQYF. The whole variable domain, filled in from reference TRBV5-1 and TRBJ2-7, reads KAGVTQTPRYLIKTRGQQVTLSCSPISGHRSVSWYQQTPGQGLQFLFEYFSETQRNKGNFPGRFSGRQFSNSRSEMNVSTLELGDSALYLCASSVLGLYSYEQYFGPGTRLTVT.

This chain uses TRBV5-1 with TRBJ1-3, with 7 positions matching TRBD1. Germline loops: CDR1 SGHRS, CDR2 YFSETQ. V lost 3 bases to trimming and J lost 0 bases; unmatched junction nucleotides: 3. The CDR3 is made up of 15 amino acids. The CDR3 coding sequence is TGCGCCAGCAGCTCAACAGGGGTCTCTGGAAACACCATATATTTT. Translated, it gives CASSSTGVSGNTIYF.

The chain links TRBV4-1 to TRBJ2-2; no clear D. CDR3 length: 17 residues. V lost 4 bases to trimming and J lost 3 bases, with 18 bases between them. Germline assignment: CDR1 MGHRA and CDR2 YSYEKL. Here the CDR3 DNA reads TGCGCCAGCAGCCTACGGGCCCTCGGCGTGGACACCGGGGAGCTGTTTTTT. Translation gives CASSLRALGVDTGELFF.

Points on this clone: This specimen includes other DNA sequences encoding the same CDR3. The rearrangement links TRBV5-6 to TRBJ1-2; D ambiguous. Trimming took off 0 bases at V and 8 bases at J, with 11 bases between the two ends. The CDR3 totals 13 residues. In germline, CDR1 is SGHDT, CDR2 YYEEEE. CDR3 coding DNA: TGTGCCAGCAGCTTGGGACTTTCAGGCGGCTACACCTTC. The encoded protein is CASSLGLSGGYTF.

The V and J genes are TRBV6-1 and TRBJ2-2; TRBD2 aligns across 9 bases. This CDR3 is built from 15 residues. V lost 6 bases to trimming and J lost 0 bases; unmatched junction nucleotides: 2. Germline V gene lookup returns CDR1 MNHNS and CDR2 SASEGT. The CDR3 nucleotides are TGTGCCAGCAGAGTAGCGGGAGCGAACACCGGGGAGCTGTTTTTT. Protein: CASRVAGANTGELFF.

Comment on this clone: At one end, the junction sequence differs from germline, possibly due to a read error. The chain links TRBV6-5 to TRBJ1-4, with 7 bases aligning to TRBD1. The CDR3 extends over 12 amino acids. Germline CDR1 MNHEY, CDR2 SVGAGI. The CDR3 reads CASSRQGGLSCF. CDR3 DNA sequence: TGTGCCAGCAGCCGACAGGGAGGTTTGAGTTGTTTT.